Shown below are 32 T cell receptor beta chains from a single sample sequenced in a study of blood T cell repertoires in COVID-19 (dated by TCRdb to about 2020). Library prep was done by the immunoSEQ multiplex PCR assay. Sourced from immuneACCESS, this table was stored by TCRdb with only in-frame sequences that have V and J called. A share of the clones is absent; for the studies checked, an unresolved V gene accounts for under half, and the remainder has no known explanation. For this sample the table gives more than 300,000 clones, of which 87% were detected only once. Approximately 5% of the sample lies in the top ten. The source material was PBMCs or T cells enriched from blood (not recorded which). The receptors come from a woman in her twenties or thirties who had recovered from COVID-19.

The rearrangement joins TRBV7-3 to TRBJ2-2; D is perhaps TRBD1 (6 bases). The germline gives CDR1 SGHTA, CDR2 FQGTGA. The CDR3 length is 15 residues. V shed 2 bases and J shed 7 bases, with 14 bases lying between them. The DNA for the CDR3 is TGTGCCAGCAGCTTAGCTGGGACACAAAGCGGGGAGCTGTTTTTT. Protein sequence: CASSLAGTQSGELFF. Complete variable domain (other parts from reference TRBV7-3 and TRBJ2-2): GAGVSQTPSNKVTEKGKYVELRCDPISGHTALYWYRQSLGQGPEFLIYFQGTGAADDSGLPNDRFFAVRPEGSVSTLKIQRTERGDSAVYLCASSLAGTQSGELFFGEGSRLTVL.

The chain uses TRBV10-3 and TRBJ1-1, with unresolved D. V gave up 0 bases and J gave up 12 bases, with 14 bases separating them. The CDR3 runs to 13 residues. CDR1 is ENHRY and CDR2 is SYGVKD in the germline V gene. CDR3 nucleotides: TGTGCCATCAGTGAGTCCCCGGGGATCGGAACTTTCTTT. Translating gives CAISESPGIGTFF.

This clone was seen once. CDR3 nucleotide sequence: TGTGCCTGGAGTGAGGGGCAGTTTAATTCACCCCTCCACTTT. Its translation: CAWSEGQFNSPLHF. V is TRBV30 and J is TRBJ1-6; D is possibly TRBD1 (5 bases). Trimming shortened V by 1 base and J by 6 bases, and 10 bases separated the two germline ends. Looked up from germline, CDR1 is GTSNPN and CDR2 is SVGIG (reference sequence). The CDR3 is made up of 14 amino acids. The whole variable domain, remainder taken from reference TRBV30 and TRBJ1-6, is SQTIHQWPATLVQPVGSPLSLECTVEGTSNPNLYWYRQAAGRGLQLLFYSVGIGQISSEVPQNLSASRPQDRQFILSSKKLLLSDSGFYLCAWSEGQFNSPLHFGNGTRLTVT.

As concerns this clone: Different DNA sequences within this sample yield the same CDR3. The rearrangement uses TRBV6-5 and TRBJ1-3; a possible D gene is TRBD1 (6 bases). The CDR3 runs 14 residues. Looked up from germline, CDR1 is MNHEY and CDR2 is SVGAGI. V lost 6 bases and J 0 bases, leaving 9 bases between the germline ends. This CDR3 reads CASRTGNSGNTIYF. CDR3 coding DNA: TGTGCCAGCAGGACAGGAAACTCTGGAAACACCATATATTTT.

The V and J genes are TRBV19 and TRBJ1-1; tentatively, D is TRBD1 (5 bases). The CDR3 covers 16 residues. Trimming pared 2 bases from V and 1 base from J, leaving 14 bases between. CDR1 LNHDA and CDR2 SQIVND come from the germline V gene (reference sequence). Here the CDR3 DNA reads TGTGCCAGTAGTATATCGAAGGGACTGACGAACACTGAAGCTTTCTTT. It is translated as CASSISKGLTNTEAFF.

The chain has TRBV6-2 or TRBV6-3 and TRBJ1-6, with 9 bases aligning to TRBD1. Germline V gene sequence: CDR1 MNHEY, CDR2 SVGEGT. This CDR3 comprises 14 residues. With V trimmed by 6 bases and J by 7 bases, 4 bases remained unmatched. In nucleotides, the CDR3 is TGTGCCAGCAGCGAGACAGGGGGGAATTCACCCCTCCACTTT. It codes for CASSETGGNSPLHF.

The gene calls are TRBV9 and TRBJ2-2, with TRBD1 identical over 8 bases. Germline V gene sequence: CDR1 SGDLS, CDR2 YYNGEE. V gave up 4 bases and J gave up 1 base; unmatched junction bases: 3. This CDR3 region has 15 residues. CDR3: CASSLGTGNTGELFF. CDR3 nucleotide sequence: TGTGCCAGCAGCCTCGGGACAGGGAACACCGGGGAGCTGTTTTTT.

The chain links TRBV6-5 to TRBJ1-6, with TRBD1 matching 7 bases. Trimming took 6 bases from V and 7 from J; bases not matched to a gene: 9. The CDR3 consists of 15 residues. The V gene's germline CDR1 is MNHEY and CDR2 SVGAGI. Here the CDR3 DNA reads TGTGCCAGCAGCCCGGACAGGTTACGGAATTCACCCCTCCACTTT. Amino acid sequence: CASSPDRLRNSPLHF.

V gene TRBV12-3 or TRBV12-4 combines with J gene TRBJ1-1, with D maybe TRBD1 (5 bases). The CDR3 length is 11 residues. The V gene lost 5 bases and the J gene lost 11 bases, with 12 bases spanning the gap. Here the CDR3 DNA reads TGTGCCAGCAGTGCAGGGTCGGCTGCTTTCTTT. Translating it yields CASSAGSAAFF.

V is TRBV21-1 and J is TRBJ1-1; TRBD1, the table's D call, lacks a check against the DNA. TRBV21-1 constitutes a pseudogene. This CDR3 region has 16 residues. The CDR3 sequence: CASIKLRVAMNTEAFF. The CDR3 nucleotides are TGTGCCAGCATTAAACTCAGGGTTGCCATGAACACTGAAGCTTTCTTT.

V usage is TRBV6-6 and J usage is TRBJ2-7; TRBD1 agrees at 9 bases. Trimming took 6 bases from V and 5 from J; bases not matched to a gene: 11. The CDR3 runs 15 residues. Germline values: CDR1 MNHNY, CDR2 SVGAGI (reference sequence). CDR3 region: CASRRRDRVGNEQYF. CDR3 in DNA: TGTGCCAGCAGACGCCGGGACAGGGTGGGAAACGAGCAGTACTTC.

The V gene is TRBV7-2, the J gene TRBJ1-5; a weak D match, TRBD1 (5 bases). V was cut by 7 bases and J by 5 bases, with 18 bases left in between. Germline CDR1 is SGHTA and CDR2 is FQGNSA. This CDR3 contains 15 residues. CDR3 DNA sequence: TGTGCCAGCACCCCCCGGGCGGGGCCCTATCAGCCCCAGCATTTT. As protein: CASTPRAGPYQPQHF.

V gene TRBV30 combines with J gene TRBJ2-1; 12 bases align to TRBD2. Trimming at V came to 1 base and at J to 7 bases, leaving 5 bases not matched to a gene. The CDR3 has 15 amino acids. Germline-derived CDR1 and CDR2 are GTSNPN and SVGIG (reference sequence). The CDR3 is CAWSDASGGANEQFF. In DNA, the CDR3 is TGTGCCTGGAGTGACGCTAGCGGGGGGGCTAATGAGCAGTTCTTC.

The chain couples TRBV27 to TRBJ1-3; D not certain. The germline gives CDR1 MNHEY, CDR2 SMNVEV (reference sequence). The CDR3 spans 16 residues. V was clipped by 6 bases and J by 0 bases, with 15 bases between them. CDR3 region: CASRPRQLSSGNTIYF. CDR3 bases: TGTGCCAGCAGGCCTCGCCAACTAAGCTCTGGAAACACCATATATTTT.

This rearrangement joins TRBV4-2 to TRBJ2-2; 8 nucleotides match TRBD2. Germline lookup yields CDR1 LGHNA and CDR2 YNFKEQ. The CDR3 contains 15 residues. Losses at the gene ends were 3 bases for V and 4 bases for J; bases not matched to a gene: 4. The CDR3 loop is CASSHGGAGTGELFF. CDR3 DNA: TGTGCCAGCAGCCACGGGGGGGCTGGCACCGGGGAGCTGTTTTTT.

This chain uses TRBV7-3 with TRBJ2-2; D is perhaps TRBD2 (6 bases). Germline V gene lookup returns CDR1 SGHTA and CDR2 FQGTGA. The CDR3 is made up of 14 amino acids. Trimming stripped 2 bases from V and 7 bases from J, with 11 bases between. The chain's CDR3 is CASSLLPRGGELFF. The CDR3 DNA reads TGTGCCAGCAGCTTACTTCCGCGGGGCGGGGAGCTGTTTTTT.

Points on this clone: This CDR3 is also generated by other DNA sequences in the sample. The CDR3 bases are TGCGCCAGCAGCTGGGACAGTAACACTGAAGCTTTCTTT. Its protein product is CASSWDSNTEAFF. V gene TRBV5-1 combines with J gene TRBJ1-1; 7 nucleotides agree with TRBD1. Trimming took 3 bases from V and 2 from J; bases not matched to a gene: 1. This CDR3 contains 13 residues. The germline gives CDR1 SGHRS, CDR2 YFSETQ.

The gene calls are TRBV5-1 and TRBJ2-1; 7 bases are shared with TRBD1. This CDR3 spans 15 amino acids. Trimming at V came to 0 bases and at J to 7 bases, leaving 7 bases not matched to a gene. Germline V lookup: CDR1 SGHRS, CDR2 YFSETQ. The CDR3: CASSLGQGIGNEQFF. DNA for the CDR3: TGCGCCAGCAGCTTGGGACAGGGTATCGGGAATGAGCAGTTCTTC.

The chain carries TRBV6-1 and TRBJ1-1, with 8 bases aligning to TRBD1. This CDR3 has 15 residues. The germline V gene has CDR1 MNHNS and CDR2 SASEGT. V lost 3 bases, J lost 5 bases, and 8 bases stayed unmatched. The CDR3 sequence is CASSDRGRGGTEAFF. Here the CDR3 DNA reads TGTGCCAGCAGTGACAGGGGGCGGGGTGGGACTGAAGCTTTCTTT.

The V gene is TRBV19, the J gene TRBJ1-5; D gene ambiguous. CDR3 length: 15 residues. V lost 7 bases and J 1 base, leaving 14 bases between the germline ends. The germline V gene has CDR1 LNHDA and CDR2 SQIVND (reference sequence). The CDR3 protein is CASTPNGESNQPQHF. The CDR3 coding sequence is TGTGCCAGTACGCCCAACGGGGAGAGCAATCAGCCCCAGCATTTT.

This clone is a singleton in its sample. The chain links TRBV6-5 to TRBJ1-5; D remains ambiguous. The CDR3 contains 13 residues. CDR1 MNHEY and CDR2 SVGAGI come from the germline V gene. Deletions cut 7 bases from V and 6 bases from J, with 13 bases between. CDR3 loop: CASTMSAGQPQHF. CDR3 coding DNA: TGTGCCAGCACTATGAGTGCGGGTCAGCCCCAGCATTTT.

The chain has TRBV30 and TRBJ1-2; D is possibly TRBD1 (6 bases). The CDR3 runs 12 residues. Looked up from germline, CDR1 is GTSNPN and CDR2 is SVGIG (reference sequence). V lost 1 base and J 10 bases, leaving 13 bases between the germline ends. CDR3 sequence reads: CAWSEGGRYYTF. DNA of the CDR3: TGTGCCTGGAGTGAAGGGGGACGGTACTACACCTTC.

The chain links TRBV5-1 to TRBJ1-2; possible D gene TRBD1, 6 bases. The CDR3 totals 16 residues. The V end lost 3 bases, the J end lost 4 bases, and 19 bases lay between the germline ends. CDR1 and CDR2 (germline): SGHRS, YFSETQ. This chain's CDR3 is CASSSSAGVQIYGYTF. Written as DNA, the CDR3 is TGCGCCAGCAGCTCGAGTGCAGGGGTTCAGATCTATGGCTACACCTTC.

The chain recombines TRBV2 with TRBJ2-7; a possible D gene is TRBD1 (6 bases). Trimming shortened V by 10 bases and J by 7 bases, and 20 bases separated the two germline ends. CDR1 and CDR2 (germline): SNHLY, FYNNEI. The CDR3 is made up of 13 amino acids. The CDR3 region is CATRVGGQGEQYF. CDR3 DNA: TGTGCCACAAGAGTGGGCGGGCAGGGGGAGCAGTACTTC.

The chain has TRBV30 and TRBJ1-1, with TRBD1 as a possible D gene (6 bases). Germline values: CDR1 GTSNPN, CDR2 SVGIG (reference sequence). With 5 bases removed from V and 1 base from J, the gap between germline ends came to 11 bases. This CDR3 is 13 amino acids long. CDR3 bases: TGTGCCTGGTCCACAGGGCAGAACACTGAAGCTTTCTTT. Residues: CAWSTGQNTEAFF. The full variable domain, with the rest looked up from reference TRBV30 and TRBJ1-1, is SQTIHQWPATLVQPVGSPLSLECTVEGTSNPNLYWYRQAAGRGLQLLFYSVGIGQISSEVPQNLSASRPQDRQFILSSKKLLLSDSGFYLCAWSTGQNTEAFFGQGTRLTVV.

V and J are TRBV19 and TRBJ1-5; D is perhaps TRBD1 (5 bases). Between the trimmed V and J ends, which lost 3 bases and 6 bases, there was a span of 15 bases. Germline lookup yields CDR1 LNHDA and CDR2 SQIVND (reference sequence). This CDR3 spans 15 amino acids. Written as DNA, the CDR3 is TGTGCCAGTAGTATCGGCGGAGGGGTCGCTCAGCCCCAGCATTTT. As protein: CASSIGGGVAQPQHF.

CDR3 DNA sequence: TGTGCCAGCAGCGGCCTCCAAGCTAACTATGGCTACACCTTC. This encodes CASSGLQANYGYTF. The chain combines TRBV7-9 with TRBJ1-2, with D hard to call. CDR1 is SEHNR, CDR2 FQNEAQ, per germline (reference sequence). This CDR3 is built from 14 residues. With 5 bases removed from V and 0 bases from J, the gap between germline ends came to 10 bases.

The genes are TRBV6-1 and TRBJ1-2; a possible D gene is TRBD1 (6 bases). CDR1 is MNHNS and CDR2 is SASEGT in the germline V gene. The CDR3 loop spans 14 amino acids. V dropped 1 base and J dropped 8 bases, with 14 bases sitting between them. CDR3 in amino acids: CASSEGRGGLGYTF. CDR3 nucleotides: TGTGCCAGCAGTGAAGGAAGGGGGGGACTGGGCTACACCTTC.

This clone showed up just once. The chain has TRBV19 and TRBJ1-1; no firm D call. This CDR3 has 12 residues. V was cut by 7 bases and J by 6 bases, with 12 bases left in between. In germline, CDR1 is LNHDA, CDR2 SQIVND (reference sequence). The CDR3 here is CASIAGGSEAFF. Written as DNA, the CDR3 is TGTGCCAGTATCGCGGGAGGCTCTGAAGCTTTCTTT.

The V and J genes are TRBV5-1 and TRBJ1-1, with a weak D call TRBD1 (6 bases). The V gene lost 3 bases and the J gene lost 5 bases, with 17 bases spanning the gap. This CDR3 is 15 amino acids long. Germline CDR1 and CDR2: SGHRS and YFSETQ. CDR3 residues: CASSSEPNRATEAFF. DNA of the CDR3: TGCGCCAGCAGCTCCGAACCCAACAGGGCGACTGAAGCTTTCTTT.

The chain employs TRBV27 and TRBJ1-5; D is unresolved. The length of the CDR3 is 15 residues. Germline V lookup: CDR1 MNHEY, CDR2 SMNVEV (reference sequence). The V end was cut by 6 bases, the J end by 0 bases, with 12 bases between. CDR3 region: CASRSGVNSNQPQHF. The CDR3 region has the DNA TGTGCCAGCAGGTCAGGTGTCAATAGCAATCAGCCCCAGCATTTT.

The CDR3 sequence is CAISAGQYNSPLHF. DNA of the CDR3: TGTGCCATCAGTGCCGGACAGTATAATTCACCCCTCCACTTT. The chain recombines TRBV10-3 with TRBJ1-6; a possible D gene is TRBD1 (6 bases). CDR3 length equals 14 residues. In germline, CDR1 is ENHRY, CDR2 SYGVKD. V dropped 4 bases and J dropped 4 bases, with 8 bases sitting between them.